The clone carrying this T cell receptor beta chain was seen a handful of times. A much larger clone is a single base away; this may be a read error. This CDR3 has 16 amino acids. Germline CDR1 and CDR2: LGHDT and YNNKEL (reference sequence). V shed 3 bases and J shed 13 bases, with 25 bases lying between them. These data come from a study of blood T cells in healthy people across ages. Study context: With template switching, about one barcoded beta molecule was captured per two T cells.

Next came a second PCR, run for about 7 to 12 cycles, which used a sample-barcoded 5' primer along with a J-beta primer mix. In TCRdb, the 5' RACE reads were re-called with MiXCR into one record per CDR3 protein. Among hundreds of thousands of distinct CDR3 sequences listed, 32% were seen once. Sequenced material: blood. This sequence originates from a woman of 80 years or more in good health. The gene calls are TRBV3-1 and TRBJ2-1; D possibly corresponds to TRBD2 (6 bases). The DNA of the CDR3 is TGTGCCAGCAGCCAGGTCTCGGGGAGCGGGCGCGAGACCCAGTTCTTC. Residues: CASSQVSGSGRETQFF.